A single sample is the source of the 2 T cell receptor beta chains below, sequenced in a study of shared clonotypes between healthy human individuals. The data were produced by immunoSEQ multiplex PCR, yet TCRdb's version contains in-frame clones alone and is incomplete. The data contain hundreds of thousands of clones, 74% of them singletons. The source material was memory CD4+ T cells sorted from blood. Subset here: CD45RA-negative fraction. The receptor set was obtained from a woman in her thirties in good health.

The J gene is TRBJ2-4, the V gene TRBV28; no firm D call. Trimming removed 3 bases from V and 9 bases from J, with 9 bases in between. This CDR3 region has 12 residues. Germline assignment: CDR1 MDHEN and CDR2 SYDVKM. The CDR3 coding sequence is TGTGCCAGCAGTTTGACCCGAGGCATTCAGTACTTC. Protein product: CASSLTRGIQYF.

The DNA for the CDR3 is TGTGCCAGCAGCTCCGGGGTTCTGGTGGGCGATACGCAGTATTTT. The encoded protein is CASSSGVLVGDTQYF. The chain uses TRBV7-2 and TRBJ2-3; tentative D call: TRBD2 (5 bases). V shed 4 bases and J shed 6 bases, with 17 bases lying between them. The CDR3 consists of 15 residues. Germline V gene data show CDR1 as SGHTA and CDR2 as FQGNSA.